The clone carrying this T cell receptor (beta chain) was seen only a few times. The record originates from a study of patients and donors after allogeneic stem cell transplantation. TCRdb recomputed calls from the RT-PCR reads with MiXCR, one row per CDR3 protein. Here the sample spans about 400,000 distinct CDR3 sequences, under 20% being singletons. Germline CDR1 and CDR2: SGHAT and FQNNGV. The CDR3 totals 14 residues. V lost 5 bases to trimming and J lost 0 bases, with 8 bases between them. Sequencing was done on a sample of blood, either unsorted or a sorted T cell fraction (not recorded which). This sequence joins TRBV11-2 and TRBJ2-1; D uncertain. This clonotype was obtained from a human donor who was either an allogeneic HSCT recipient or a stem cell or donor lymphocyte infusion donor (not recorded which). It is not recorded whose cells these are; they may come from a transplant donor. CDR3 nucleotides: TGTGCCAGCAGCCTGATGAGCTCCTACAATGAGCAGTTCTTC. It specifies CASSLMSSYNEQFF.